Listed below are T cell receptor beta chains from one sample, sequenced in a study of blood T cell repertoires in COVID-19. Sequencing used immunoSEQ multiplex PCR; TCRdb keeps in-frame clones, though not all of them. In the table there are more than 200,000 clones, approximately 86% of which are singletons. The specimen sequenced was peripheral blood. The source is a woman between 55 and 75 years old with COVID-19, enrolled during active disease. The CDR3 runs from the conserved cysteine through the conserved F or W. Fields, in order: V gene, clone size, CDR3 length, D gene, J gene, CDR3 protein, CDR3 DNA. D genes are given only for firm matches. Part of the rows lack a size; the others show once, few, many or a class for expanded clones.

v_gene: TRBV10-3
abundance: -
len: 13
d_gene: -
j_gene: TRBJ1-1
CDR3aa: CAISADKNTEAFF
CDR3nt: TGTGCCATCAGCGCGGATAAGAACACTGAAGCTTTCTTT

v_gene: TRBV7-3
abundance: -
len: 15
d_gene: -
j_gene: TRBJ2-3
CDR3aa: CASSPQGLSTDTQYF
CDR3nt: TGTGCCAGCAGCCCTCAGGGGTTGAGCACAGATACGCAGTATTTT

v_gene: TRBV28
abundance: -
len: 17
d_gene: -
j_gene: TRBJ2-6
CDR3aa: CASSLEPLTTGANVLTF
CDR3nt: TGTGCCAGCAGTTTAGAACCCCTGACAACTGGGGCCAACGTCCTGACTTTC

v_gene: TRBV12-5
abundance: -
len: 12
d_gene: -
j_gene: TRBJ2-1
CDR3aa: CASGLARAEQFF
CDR3nt: TGTGCTAGTGGTTTGGCTAGAGCTGAGCAGTTCTTC

v_gene: TRBV4-2
abundance: -
len: 15
d_gene: TRBD2
j_gene: TRBJ2-7
CDR3aa: CASSQRRSGNGEQYF
CDR3nt: TGTGCCAGCAGCCAGCGACGTAGCGGGAACGGGGAGCAGTACTTC

v_gene: TRBV30
abundance: -
len: 12
d_gene: -
j_gene: TRBJ2-1
CDR3aa: CAWTPLYNEQFF
CDR3nt: TGTGCCTGGACCCCTTTATACAATGAGCAGTTCTTC

v_gene: TRBV24-1
abundance: -
len: 12
d_gene: -
j_gene: TRBJ2-1
CDR3aa: CATSVPGGEQFF
CDR3nt: TGTGCCACCAGTGTTCCCGGGGGTGAGCAGTTCTTC

v_gene: TRBV5-6
abundance: -
len: 15
d_gene: -
j_gene: TRBJ1-2
CDR3aa: CASSLAGGLQYGYTF
CDR3nt: TGTGCCAGCAGCTTGGCCGGGGGATTACAGTATGGCTACACCTTC

v_gene: TRBV3-1/TRBV3-2
abundance: once
len: 18
d_gene: TRBD2
j_gene: TRBJ2-3
CDR3aa: CASSQGRLAGVSTDTQYF
CDR3nt: TGTGCCAGCAGCCAAGGGCGACTAGCGGGAGTTAGCACAGATACGCAGTATTTT

v_gene: TRBV11-2
abundance: few
len: 15
d_gene: TRBD1
j_gene: TRBJ1-4
CDR3aa: CASSLTGTANEKLFF
CDR3nt: TGTGCCAGCAGCCTAACCGGGACAGCTAATGAAAAACTGTTTTTT

v_gene: TRBV9
abundance: -
len: 16
d_gene: TRBD2
j_gene: TRBJ2-3
CDR3aa: CASSIQAGGRTDTQYF
CDR3nt: TGTGCCAGCAGCATACAAGCGGGAGGGAGGACAGATACGCAGTATTTT

v_gene: TRBV14
abundance: -
len: 15
d_gene: TRBD2
j_gene: TRBJ2-1
CDR3aa: CASSWGGLGDNEQFF
CDR3nt: TGTGCCAGCAGCTGGGGGGGACTAGGGGACAATGAGCAGTTCTTC

v_gene: TRBV6-5
abundance: -
len: 14
d_gene: -
j_gene: TRBJ1-1
CDR3aa: CASSYDSTNTEAFF
CDR3nt: TGTGCCAGCAGTTACGACAGTACGAACACTGAAGCTTTCTTT